The sequence of this TCR beta chain was determined in a study of blood T cell repertoires in COVID-19 (dated by TCRdb to between 2020 and 2021). Broadly, across the study: Samples from collaborators originated in the United States, Italy and Spain and spanned both the acute and convalescent phases of COVID-19. Samples came from the ongoing ImmuneRACE study (first 160 participants) plus 1,254 subjects from 6 global collaborators. The material from the prospective study consisted of cDNA or gDNA derived from T cells, B-cell-depleted T cells, or PBMCs. Subjects who had been exposed to COVID-19, were actively infected with it, or had recovered from it provided the deeply sampled blood TCRbeta repertoires that made up the dataset. The repertoires were released in a freely available public database meant as a resource for research on the immune response to SARS-CoV-2. A de-identified subject ID, COVID-19 status, age in years and sex were almost always included in the sample metadata. Where HLA class I and class II types were available, the types were taken from metadata supplied by the sample provider, not from assay-based typing. On the study overall, not on this receptor specifically: How much clinical and demographic metadata was included differed by source and by participant, and the metadata was provided uncurated.

In the prospective study, participants were about 18 to 95 years old, resided in approximately 22 geographic areas of the United States, and were enrolled through a virtual design. Cohort assignment in the prospective study relied on participant-reported clinical history from a screening survey and a study questionnaire. A participant counted as exposed if, within 2 weeks of entering the study, that participant had been in contact with someone who had a PCR-confirmed or clinician-diagnosed COVID-19 case. In the prospective study, whole blood, serum and a nasopharyngeal or oropharyngeal swab were collected from each participant by mobile phlebotomists. Participants in the prospective study had the option to provide additional blood draws and questionnaires over a roughly 2-month period. Blood samples from the prospective study were shipped frozen or at room temperature prior to DNA extraction. TCRbeta CDR3 regions were amplified from genomic DNA by means of the immunoSEQ Assay, a bias-controlled multiplex PCR. On the study's bioinformatics: The number of nucleated cells in each sample was estimated from the amplification of reference gene primers within the assay. Sequence reads were collapsed and filtered to measure the absolute abundance of every unique TCRbeta CDR3 rearrangement. Productive Simpson clonality was computed per sample as the square root of Simpson's diversity index over productive rearrangements. The clones in this table, taken by TCRdb from immuneACCESS, are in-frame only. Not every clone is retained; where verified, under half of the shortfall comes from an unresolved V gene, and the cause of the rest is unknown. V, J and clone size are taken as reported in that table, and D and trimming were inferred from the DNA itself. In this sample the table shows approximately 280,000 clones, roughly 85% of which occur a single time. The leading ten clones occupy about 5% of the sample.

This clone was detected only a few times. The specificity of this receptor is unknown. Per-base quality was not reported, and no clone a single base away is much larger than it. The CDR3 contains 15 residues, cysteine and phenylalanine counted. Of the read, only the CDR3 DNA is kept; its 45 bases are in frame from base 1. The germline ends are 12 bases apart after V is trimmed by 0 bases and J by 6 bases. Looking up the germline V gene yields CDR1 LGHNA and CDR2 YNFKEQ. The origin of this receptor is a man aged 35 to 55 who had been exposed to COVID-19. This chain joins TRBV4-2 to TRBJ1-5, and TRBD1 may be the D gene, going by 5 matching bases. Sequenced: PBMCs or T cells enriched from blood (not recorded which). The CDR3 region has the sequence CASSQDGNGGQPQHF. The nucleotide sequence is TGTGCCAGCAGCCAAGACGGGAACGGGGGTCAGCCCCAGCATTTT.